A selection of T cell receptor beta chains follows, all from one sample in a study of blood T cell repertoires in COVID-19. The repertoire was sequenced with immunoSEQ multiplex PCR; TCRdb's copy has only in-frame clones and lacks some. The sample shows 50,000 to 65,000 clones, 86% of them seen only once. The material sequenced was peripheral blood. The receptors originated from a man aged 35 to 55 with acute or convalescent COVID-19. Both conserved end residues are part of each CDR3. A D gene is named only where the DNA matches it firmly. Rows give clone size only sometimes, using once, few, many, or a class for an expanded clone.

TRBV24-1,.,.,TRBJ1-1,TGTGCCACCAGTGATTCGAGTCCCGGGAACACTGAAGCTTTCTTT,CATSDSSPGNTEAFF
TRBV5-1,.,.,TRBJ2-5,TGCGCCAGCAGCTTCAATCCCGGGGGCGGGGGCGAGACCCAGTACTTC,CASSFNPGGGGETQYF
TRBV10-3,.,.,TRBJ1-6,TGTGCCATCAGTGAGTCTCCCATGACTCACACGGCGAATTCACCCCTCCACTTT,CAISESPMTHTANSPLHF
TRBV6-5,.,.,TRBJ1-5,TGTGCCAGCAGTTCCCTCCAGGGCCAGCCCCAGCATTTT,CASSSLQGQPQHF
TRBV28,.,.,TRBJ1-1,TGTGCCAGCAGTCTCACGAGCCGGGGGGTTTTGGACACTGAAGCTTTCTTT,CASSLTSRGVLDTEAFF
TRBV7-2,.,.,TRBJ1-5,TGTGCCAGCAGCTTAGCACAGGGTTTGAATCAGCCCCAGCATTTT,CASSLAQGLNQPQHF
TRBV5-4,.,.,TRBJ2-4,TGTGCCAGCAGCAAACCAGACAGGCTAGCCAAAAACATTCAGTACTTC,CASSKPDRLAKNIQYF
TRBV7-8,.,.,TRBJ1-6,TGTGCCAGCCACGGGGTGGCAAATTCACCCCTCCACTTT,CASHGVANSPLHF
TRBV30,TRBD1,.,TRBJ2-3,TGTGCCTGGAGTGACCCCCTCTGGACAGGGGAAGATACGCAGTATTTT,CAWSDPLWTGEDTQYF
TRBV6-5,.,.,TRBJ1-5,TGTGCCAGTTGGGGGCCCGAATCGTATCAGCCCCAGCATTTT,CASWGPESYQPQHF
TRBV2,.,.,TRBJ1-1,TGTGCCAGCAGAGTTGAAGGGGGTGGTAACACTGAAGCTTTCTTT,CASRVEGGGNTEAFF
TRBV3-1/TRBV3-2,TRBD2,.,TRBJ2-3,TGTGCCAGCAGTCCGACTAGCCGGTCAGATACGCAGTATTTT,CASSPTSRSDTQYF
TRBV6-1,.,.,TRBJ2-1,TGTGCCAGCAGTGAACTCGTCTTCTACAATGAGCAGTTCTTC,CASSELVFYNEQFF
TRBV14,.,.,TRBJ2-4,TGTGCCAGCAGCCAACTTATACGACAGGACATTCAGTACTTC,CASSQLIRQDIQYF
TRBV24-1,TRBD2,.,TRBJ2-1,TGTGCCACCAGTGGCAGCGGGGGGCCTTACAATGAGCAGTTCTTC,CATSGSGGPYNEQFF
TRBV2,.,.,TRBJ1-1,TGTGCCAGCAGTGGATTACAGGGACGAGGGAACACTGAAGCTTTCTTT,CASSGLQGRGNTEAFF
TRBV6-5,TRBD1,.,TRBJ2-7,TGTGCCAGCAGTAGTTCCCCGGGACAGGACGAGCAGTACTTC,CASSSSPGQDEQYF
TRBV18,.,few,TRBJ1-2,TGTGCCAGCTCGCCAGGGCAAGGCTACACCTTC,CASSPGQGYTF